This entry lists 13 T cell receptor beta chains sequenced from one sample in a study of memory CD4+ T cells and cytomegalovirus serostatus. The sort gate was single viable CD3+CD4+CD8-CD45RO+ cells for memory CD4+ T cells. Repertoires were generated with immunoSEQ multiplex PCR, while TCRdb's copy carries only in-frame clones and drops some. This table has some 35,000 clones, around 80% appearing once. Sequencing input: memory CD4+ T cells from blood. These receptors were taken from an adult in good health and CMV-seropositive.

The rearrangement links TRBV6-6 to TRBJ2-2; D call uncertain. Trimming shortened V by 5 bases and J by 6 bases, and 19 bases separated the two germline ends. CDR3 length: 16 residues. Germline V gene data show CDR1 as MNHNY and CDR2 as SVGAGI (reference sequence). CDR3 coding DNA: TGTGCCAGCAGTCACCTCTCTGGACCCGTACCCGGGGAGCTGTTTTTT. Translated: CASSHLSGPVPGELFF.

By sample share, this clone is medium-sized (0.01 to 0.1%). The rearrangement joins TRBV25-1 to TRBJ1-1; D might be TRBD1 (6 bases). Germline values: CDR1 MGHDK, CDR2 SYGVNS. V lost 6 bases and J 2 bases, leaving 13 bases between the germline ends. The CDR3 extends over 14 amino acids. CDR3 loop: CASSHRASNTEAFF. CDR3 bases: TGTGCCAGCAGCCACAGGGCATCAAACACTGAAGCTTTCTTT.

In this sample, this clone turned up once. This chain joins TRBV19 and TRBJ1-2; 8 bases are shared with TRBD1. The germline gives CDR1 LNHDA, CDR2 SQIVND (reference sequence). This CDR3 is 13 amino acids long. The J segment lost 4 bases and the V segment lost 5 bases, leaving 3 bases of the junction unmatched. CDR3 DNA: TGTGCCAGTAGTCTAGGGACAGGCTATGGCTACACCTTC. Residues: CASSLGTGYGYTF.

The chain joins TRBV7-6 to TRBJ2-7; 9 bases are a match to TRBD1. The germline CDR1 and CDR2 sequences are SGHVS and FNYEAQ. Trimming cost V 4 bases and J 3 bases; bases outside gene matches: 10. The CDR3 totals 16 residues. DNA of the CDR3: TGTGCCAGCAGCTCCACTACCGGGACAGGGTACTACGAGCAGTACTTC. This encodes CASSSTTGTGYYEQYF.

The J gene is TRBJ2-7, the V gene TRBV4-2, with TRBD2 identical over 10 bases. This CDR3 region has 17 residues. Germline V gene data show CDR1 as LGHNA and CDR2 as YNFKEQ. With V trimmed by 0 bases and J by 4 bases, 9 bases remained unmatched. CDR3 in amino acids: CASSQDQLAGFGYEQYF. In nucleotides, the CDR3 is TGTGCCAGCAGCCAAGATCAACTAGCGGGGTTTGGGTACGAGCAGTACTTC.

This clone has only a few counts. The rearrangement joins TRBV27 to TRBJ2-5, with TRBD2 identical over 7 bases. This CDR3 is 15 amino acids long. Per germline, CDR1 MNHEY and CDR2 SMNVEV (reference sequence). With 5 bases clipped from V and 5 bases from J, the junction kept 11 bases outside the gene matches. The CDR3 here is CASSRGGLGYETQYF. Written as DNA, the CDR3 is TGTGCCAGCAGTAGAGGTGGACTAGGCTACGAGACCCAGTACTTC.

The gene calls are TRBV11-2 and TRBJ2-1; TRBD1 or TRBD2 may be the D gene (5 bases each). This CDR3 spans 16 amino acids. V lost 3 bases to trimming and J lost 10 bases, with 22 bases between them. Germline CDR1 reads SGHAT; CDR2 reads FQNNGV. CDR3 sequence: CASSFGSGPGQEEQFF. The DNA of the CDR3 is TGTGCCAGCAGCTTCGGTTCAGGTCCGGGGCAGGAAGAGCAGTTCTTC.

The chain uses TRBV28 and TRBJ2-1; 10 bases are shared with TRBD2. Germline assignment: CDR1 MDHEN and CDR2 SYDVKM. The CDR3 extends over 14 amino acids. Trimming cost V 7 bases and J 3 bases; bases outside gene matches: 3. The CDR3 sequence is CASIRTSGYNEQFF. CDR3 nucleotides: TGTGCCAGCATCCGGACTAGCGGCTACAATGAGCAGTTCTTC.

V is TRBV28 and J is TRBJ1-5; weak D call: TRBD1 (5 bases). CDR3 size: 14 residues. Deletions cut 9 bases from V and 5 bases from J, with 17 bases between. CDR1 is MDHEN, CDR2 SYDVKM, per germline. The CDR3 loop is CASRLAGADQPQHF. The CDR3 nucleotides read TGTGCCAGTAGGCTCGCCGGGGCCGATCAGCCCCAGCATTTT.

This clone was counted between two and nine times. An end of the junction differs from the germline gene, which may be a read error. J is TRBJ2-6 and V is TRBV7-7, with 13 bases aligning to TRBD2. Germline-derived CDR1 and CDR2 are SSHAT and FNYEAQ (reference sequence). The CDR3 runs 18 residues. The CDR3 bases are TGTGCTAGCAGCGCCGGACTAGCGGGAGCTTCTGGGGCCAACGTCCTGACTTTC. This codes for CASSAGLAGASGANVLTF.

This clone appeared once. This sequence joins TRBV25-1 and TRBJ2-3, with 13 bases matching TRBD2. CDR1 is MGHDK and CDR2 is SYGVNS in the germline V gene. The V and J ends lost 7 bases and 2 bases, in that order; junction bases with no gene match: 6. CDR3 length equals 16 residues. DNA for the CDR3: TGTGCCAGCACCAAAGGACTAGCGGGGGACACAGATACGCAGTATTTT. Its translation: CASTKGLAGDTDTQYF.

CDR3 loop: CASSQDGLNTEAFF. CDR3 DNA sequence: TGTGCCAGCAGCCAAGATGGTTTAAACACTGAAGCTTTCTTT. The chain combines TRBV4-2 with TRBJ1-1; D is undetermined. CDR1 and CDR2 (germline): LGHNA, YNFKEQ. This CDR3 spans 14 amino acids. The V gene lost 0 bases and the J gene lost 2 bases, with 7 bases spanning the gap.

CDR3 amino acids: CASSRERLGILNEQFF. The CDR3 DNA reads as TGTGCCAGCAGCAGAGAGCGGTTGGGAATCTTGAATGAGCAGTTCTTC. V usage is TRBV7-2 and J usage is TRBJ2-1; a possible D gene is TRBD2 (5 bases). V shed 5 bases and J shed 7 bases, with 21 bases lying between them. Germline assignment: CDR1 SGHTA and CDR2 FQGNSA. The CDR3 contains 16 residues.